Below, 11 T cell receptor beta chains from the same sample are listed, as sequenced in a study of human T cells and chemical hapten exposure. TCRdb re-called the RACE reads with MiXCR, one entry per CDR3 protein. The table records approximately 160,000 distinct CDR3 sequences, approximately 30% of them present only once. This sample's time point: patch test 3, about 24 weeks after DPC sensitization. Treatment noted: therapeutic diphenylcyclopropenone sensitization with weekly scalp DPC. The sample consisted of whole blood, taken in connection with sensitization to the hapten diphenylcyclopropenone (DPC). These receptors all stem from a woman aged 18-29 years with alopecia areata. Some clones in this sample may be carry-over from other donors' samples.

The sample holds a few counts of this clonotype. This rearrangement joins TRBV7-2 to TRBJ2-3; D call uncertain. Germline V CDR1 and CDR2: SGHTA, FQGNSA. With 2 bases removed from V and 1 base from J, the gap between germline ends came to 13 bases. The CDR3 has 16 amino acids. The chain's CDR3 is CASSLLTALRTDTQYF. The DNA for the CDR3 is TGTGCCAGCAGCTTATTGACGGCCTTGCGCACAGATACGCAGTATTTT.

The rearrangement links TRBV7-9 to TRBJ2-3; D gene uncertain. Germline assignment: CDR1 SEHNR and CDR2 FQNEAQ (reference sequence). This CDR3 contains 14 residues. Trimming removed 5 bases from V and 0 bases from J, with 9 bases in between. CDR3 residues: CASSLGVSTDTQYF. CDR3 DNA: TGTGCCAGCAGCCTTGGGGTCAGCACAGATACGCAGTATTTT.

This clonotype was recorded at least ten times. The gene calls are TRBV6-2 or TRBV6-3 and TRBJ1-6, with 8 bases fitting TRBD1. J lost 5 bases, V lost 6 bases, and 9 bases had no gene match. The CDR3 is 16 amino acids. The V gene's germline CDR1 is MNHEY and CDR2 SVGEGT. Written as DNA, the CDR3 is TGTGCCAGCAGCCCTATTCAGGGGGCCAATAATTCACCCCTCCACTTT. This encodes CASSPIQGANNSPLHF.

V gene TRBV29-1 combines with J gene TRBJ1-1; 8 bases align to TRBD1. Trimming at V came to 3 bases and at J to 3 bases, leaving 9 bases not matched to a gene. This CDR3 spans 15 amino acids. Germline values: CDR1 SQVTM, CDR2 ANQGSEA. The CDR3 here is CSVEHQGAVHTEAFF. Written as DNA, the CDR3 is TGCAGCGTTGAGCATCAGGGGGCTGTTCACACTGAAGCTTTCTTT. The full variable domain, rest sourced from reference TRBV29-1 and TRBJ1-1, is SAVISQKPSRDICQRGTSLTIQCQVDSQVTMMFWYRQQPGQSLTLIATANQGSEATYESGFVIDKFPISRPNLTFSTLTVSNMSPEDSSIYLCSVEHQGAVHTEAFFGQGTRLTVV.

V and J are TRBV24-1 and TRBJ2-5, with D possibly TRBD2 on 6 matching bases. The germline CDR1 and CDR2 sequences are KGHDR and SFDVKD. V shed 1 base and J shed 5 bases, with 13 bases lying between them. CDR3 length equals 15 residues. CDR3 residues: CATSDLPPREETQYF. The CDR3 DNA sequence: TGTGCCACCAGTGATTTACCCCCCCGGGAGGAGACCCAGTACTTC.

The CDR3 spells CASSLAGDEQFF. The DNA of the CDR3 is TGTGCCAGCAGCTTGGCCGGTGATGAGCAGTTCTTC. The chain combines TRBV5-6 with TRBJ2-1, with D unclear. This CDR3 spans 12 amino acids. The V and J ends lost 0 bases and 8 bases respectively, with 6 bases between them. From germline, CDR1 is SGHDT and CDR2 YYEEEE.

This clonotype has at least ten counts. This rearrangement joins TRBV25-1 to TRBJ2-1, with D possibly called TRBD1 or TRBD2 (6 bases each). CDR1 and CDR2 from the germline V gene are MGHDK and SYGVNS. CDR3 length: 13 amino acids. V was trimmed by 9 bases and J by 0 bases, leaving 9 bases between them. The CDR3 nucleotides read TGTGCCAGTGGGGGGCCCTCCTACAATGAGCAGTTCTTC. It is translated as CASGGPSYNEQFF. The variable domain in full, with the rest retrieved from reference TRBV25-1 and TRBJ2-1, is EADIYQTPRYLVIGTGKKITLECSQTMGHDKMYWYQQDPGMELHLIHYSYGVNSTEKGDLSSESTVSRIRTEHFPLTLESARPSHTSQYLCASGGPSYNEQFFGPGTRLTVL.

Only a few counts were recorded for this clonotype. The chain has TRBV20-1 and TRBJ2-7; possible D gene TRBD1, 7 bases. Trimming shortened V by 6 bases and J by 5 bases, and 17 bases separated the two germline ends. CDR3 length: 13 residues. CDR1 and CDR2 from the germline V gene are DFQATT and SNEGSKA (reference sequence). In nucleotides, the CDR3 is TGCAGTGCAAGGGGGCGGGGCCGGGACGAGCAGTACTTC. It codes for CSARGRGRDEQYF.

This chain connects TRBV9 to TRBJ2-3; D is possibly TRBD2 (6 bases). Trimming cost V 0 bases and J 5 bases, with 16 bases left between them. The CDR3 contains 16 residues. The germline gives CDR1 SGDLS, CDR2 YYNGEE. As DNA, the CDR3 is TGTGCCAGCAGCGTAGATGGGGCTAGCGCAGGAGATACGCAGTATTTT. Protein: CASSVDGASAGDTQYF. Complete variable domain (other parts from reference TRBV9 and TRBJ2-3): DSGVTQTPKHLITATGQRVTLRCSPRSGDLSVYWYQQSLDQGLQFLIQYYNGEERAKGNILERFSAQQFPDLHSELNLSSLELGDSALYFCASSVDGASAGDTQYFGPGTRLTVL.

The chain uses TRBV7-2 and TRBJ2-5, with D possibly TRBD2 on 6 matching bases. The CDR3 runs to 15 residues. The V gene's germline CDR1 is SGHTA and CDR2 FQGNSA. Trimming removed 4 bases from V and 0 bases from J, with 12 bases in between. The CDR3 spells CASSSFGLHQETQYF. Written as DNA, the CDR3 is TGTGCCAGCAGCTCATTCGGACTACACCAAGAGACCCAGTACTTC.

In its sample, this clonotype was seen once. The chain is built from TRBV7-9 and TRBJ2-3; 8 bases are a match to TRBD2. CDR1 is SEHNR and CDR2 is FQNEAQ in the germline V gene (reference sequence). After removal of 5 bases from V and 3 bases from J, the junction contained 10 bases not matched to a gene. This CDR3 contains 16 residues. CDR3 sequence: CASSINIAGLTDTQYF. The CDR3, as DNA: TGTGCCAGCAGCATCAACATAGCGGGACTAACAGATACGCAGTATTTT. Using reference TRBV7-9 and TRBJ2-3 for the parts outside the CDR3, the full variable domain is DTGVSQNPRHKITKRGQNVTFRCDPISEHNRLYWYRQTLGQGPEFLTYFQNEAQLEKSRLLSDRFSAERPKGSFSTLEIQRTEQGDSAMYLCASSINIAGLTDTQYFGPGTRLTVL.